Below are 29 T cell receptor beta chains sequenced from a single sample in a study of cytomegalovirus exposure and HLA in healthy donors. Primers included in the PCR were 60 Vbeta and 13 Jbeta primers. Data came from immunoSEQ multiplex PCR; TCRdb stores just in-frame clones and leaves some out. The sample has 110,000 to 150,000 clones; over 75% are singletons. What was sequenced was PBMCs. All receptors derive from a woman aged 30 to 39 in good health and CMV-seronegative.

In its sample, this clone was seen once. This chain joins TRBV6-1 and TRBJ1-6; perhaps TRBD1 as D (5 bases). V was trimmed by 5 bases and J by 2 bases, leaving 7 bases between them. This CDR3 region has 14 residues. Germline CDR1 MNHNS, CDR2 SASEGT. CDR3 DNA: TGTGCCAGCAGTCGACAGACCTATAATTCACCCCTCCACTTT. It yields the protein CASSRQTYNSPLHF.

The chain recombines TRBV7-9 with TRBJ2-3, with a possible D match to TRBD1 (5 bases). Trimming took 11 bases from V and 2 from J, leaving 11 bases between them. Germline CDR1 is SEHNR and CDR2 is FQNEAQ (reference sequence). The CDR3 is made up of 12 amino acids. CDR3 sequence reads: CASGLDTDTQYF. DNA for the CDR3: TGTGCCTCAGGGCTCGACACAGATACGCAGTATTTT.

V and J are TRBV7-8 and TRBJ2-7, with TRBD2 identical over 9 bases. The CDR3 has 15 residues. V lost 5 bases and J lost 0; bases outside the gene matches: 5. The germline V gene encodes CDR1 SGHVS and CDR2 FQNEAQ. This CDR3 reads CASSLSGGSSYEQYF. The CDR3 coding sequence is TGTGCCAGCAGCCTCAGCGGGGGGAGCTCCTACGAGCAGTACTTC.

This clone was counted a few times. The rearrangement links TRBV7-9 to TRBJ1-2; a weak D match, TRBD1 (5 bases). From germline, CDR1 is SEHNR and CDR2 FQNEAQ (reference sequence). CDR3 length: 13 residues. Trimming removed 5 bases at V and 4 bases at J, with 11 bases between. The CDR3 DNA is TGTGCCAGCAGCCGGCACGGGGGCTATGGCTACACCTTC. It translates to CASSRHGGYGYTF.

V is TRBV2 and J is TRBJ2-7; the match to TRBD1 covers 7 bases. The germline V gene encodes CDR1 SNHLY and CDR2 FYNNEI. CDR3 size: 15 residues. V lost 4 bases, J lost 0 bases, and 6 bases stayed unmatched. CDR3 nucleotides: TGTGCCAGCAGTGGGCAGGGGGACATCTCCTACGAGCAGTACTTC. Encoded protein: CASSGQGDISYEQYF.

The V call is TRBV5-6, the J call TRBJ1-4; 9 positions agree with TRBD1. J gave up 2 bases and V 5 bases, and 7 bases lay outside the gene matches. This CDR3 is 16 amino acids long. CDR1 and CDR2 (germline): SGHDT, YYEEEE. The CDR3 bases are TGTGCCAGCAGTCGGACAGGGGTAGGGACTAATGAAAAACTGTTTTTT. Translated: CASSRTGVGTNEKLFF.

The V call is TRBV7-3, the J call TRBJ2-1; 8 bases are a match to TRBD1. The CDR3 consists of 14 residues. CDR1 and CDR2 from the germline V gene are SGHTA and FQGTGA. V lost 4 bases, J lost 5 bases, and 4 bases stayed unmatched. The DNA for the CDR3 is TGTGCCAGCAGCTCGGGACAGGCACACAATGAGCAGTTCTTC. Translating it yields CASSSGQAHNEQFF.

There are a few counts of this clone. The chain has TRBV6-1 and TRBJ1-5, with D possibly matching TRBD1 (6 bases). V was cut by 5 bases and J by 2 bases, with 13 bases left in between. CDR3 length equals 15 residues. Germline V gene sequence: CDR1 MNHNS, CDR2 SASEGT. CDR3 sequence reads: CASSWGRGGNQPQHF. The CDR3 DNA reads TGTGCCAGCAGTTGGGGGCGAGGAGGCAATCAGCCCCAGCATTTT.

V is TRBV6-5 and J is TRBJ1-2; 11 bases are shared with TRBD1. V shed 2 bases and J 8 bases; nucleotides not matched to a gene: 4. This CDR3 contains 14 residues. CDR1 MNHEY and CDR2 SVGAGI come from the germline V gene. CDR3 coding DNA: TGTGCCAGCAGTTACCGAGGGGACAGGGGGGGCTACACCTTC. Translated: CASSYRGDRGGYTF.

The chain employs TRBV7-3 and TRBJ2-3, with 10 bases aligning to TRBD1. CDR1 and CDR2 from the germline V gene are SGHTA and FQGTGA. The J segment lost 3 bases and the V segment lost 5 bases, leaving 5 bases of the junction unmatched. The CDR3 spans 15 residues. CDR3 sequence (DNA): TGTGCCAGCAGCCGGCGGACAGGGGGGACAGATACGCAGTATTTT. Its translation is CASSRRTGGTDTQYF.

Only one count was recorded for this clone. The J gene is TRBJ2-7, the V gene TRBV2; 8 nucleotides line up with TRBD1. In germline, CDR1 is SNHLY, CDR2 FYNNEI. The CDR3 contains 16 residues. J lost 0 bases, V lost 8 bases, and 12 bases had no gene match. The CDR3 bases are TGTGCCAGCCTAGAAAGGGACAGGCCCAACTCCTACGAGCAGTACTTC. Protein sequence: CASLERDRPNSYEQYF. Using reference TRBV2 and TRBJ2-7 for the parts outside the CDR3, the full variable domain is EPEVTQTPSHQVTQMGQEVILRCVPISNHLYFYWYRQILGQKVEFLVSFYNNEISEKSEIFDDQFSVERPDGSNFTLKIRSTKLEDSAMYFCASLERDRPNSYEQYFGPGTRLTVT.

The rearrangement uses TRBV20-1 and TRBJ1-2, with D hard to call. Trimming removed 5 bases from V and 8 bases from J, with 12 bases in between. The CDR3 has 11 residues. CDR1 and CDR2 (germline): DFQATT, SNEGSKA (reference sequence). The DNA for the CDR3 is TGCAGTGCTTCGGGTTCTGAGGGCTACACCTTC. Its protein product is CSASGSEGYTF.

The chain recombines TRBV9 with TRBJ2-7; D is possibly TRBD2 (7 bases). Trimming removed 3 bases at V and 5 bases at J, with 12 bases between. CDR3 size: 13 residues. The germline gives CDR1 SGDLS, CDR2 YYNGEE. CDR3 sequence: CASSAGGGNEQYF. Written as DNA, the CDR3 is TGTGCCAGCAGCGCGGGGGGCGGGAACGAGCAGTACTTC.

The chain is built from TRBV7-2 and TRBJ2-5, with D possibly TRBD1 on 6 matching bases. V was shortened by 5 bases and J by 5 bases, with 18 bases between the two germline ends. Germline V gene lookup returns CDR1 SGHTA and CDR2 FQGNSA. This CDR3 spans 15 amino acids. The CDR3 DNA is TGTGCCAGCAGCCAGGGGATTGCGTCGCGGGAGACCCAGTACTTC. This encodes CASSQGIASRETQYF.

The chain combines TRBV28 with TRBJ1-3; D remains ambiguous. There are 12 residues in the CDR3. CDR1 MDHEN and CDR2 SYDVKM come from the germline V gene. V was cut by 4 bases and J by 6 bases, with 7 bases left in between. CDR3 nucleotides: TGTGCCAGCAGTTCTAGGCTAAACACCATATATTTT. Its protein product is CASSSRLNTIYF.

The chain uses TRBV5-4 and TRBJ2-3; 7 nucleotides align to TRBD1. The CDR3 consists of 16 residues. Germline V gene lookup returns CDR1 SGHNT and CDR2 YYREEE (reference sequence). J was trimmed by 3 bases and V by 3 bases; bases with no gene match: 10. CDR3: CASSSGTTGQTDTQYF. For the CDR3, the DNA is TGTGCCAGCAGCTCTGGAACGACAGGGCAGACAGATACGCAGTATTTT.

This clone was counted a few times. The chain recombines TRBV5-1 with TRBJ2-7; 7 nucleotides line up with TRBD1. Per germline, CDR1 SGHRS and CDR2 YFSETQ. This CDR3 comprises 14 residues. V shed 1 base and J 4 bases; nucleotides not matched to a gene: 5. CDR3: CASSLQQGTYEQYF. The CDR3 nucleotides are TGCGCCAGCAGCTTGCAACAGGGGACGTACGAGCAGTACTTC.

This clone was seen only a few times. The chain has TRBV7-6 and TRBJ2-7, with 7 bases fitting TRBD1. This CDR3 has 16 residues. The V and J ends lost 4 bases and 0 bases, in that order; junction bases with no gene match: 9. Germline values: CDR1 SGHVS, CDR2 FNYEAQ. The CDR3 region is CASSSLDRYTSYEQYF. For the CDR3, the DNA is TGTGCCAGCAGCTCCCTGGACAGGTATACCTCCTACGAGCAGTACTTC.

The chain employs TRBV5-1 and TRBJ2-2, with 9 bases that match TRBD2. The trim removed 0 bases at V and 4 bases at J, leaving 4 bases unmatched. Germline CDR1 reads SGHRS; CDR2 reads YFSETQ. The CDR3 is 16 amino acids. The CDR3 sequence: CASSLVGSGGTGELFF. CDR3 sequence (DNA): TGCGCCAGCAGCTTGGTTGGTAGCGGGGGCACCGGGGAGCTGTTTTTT.

V and J are TRBV5-1 and TRBJ2-5, with 16 bases fitting TRBD2. The CDR3 covers 19 residues. V shed 3 bases and J 5 bases; nucleotides not matched to a gene: 13. Germline V CDR1 and CDR2: SGHRS, YFSETQ. CDR3 in amino acids: CASSSSGTSGGAAGETQYF. In DNA form, the CDR3 reads TGCGCCAGCAGCTCCTCCGGGACTAGCGGGGGGGCGGCTGGGGAGACCCAGTACTTC.

The chain recombines TRBV19 with TRBJ1-5; D perhaps matches TRBD1 (5 bases). Germline lookup yields CDR1 LNHDA and CDR2 SQIVND (reference sequence). V shed 6 bases and J shed 0 bases, with 15 bases lying between them. This CDR3 region has 16 residues. Here the CDR3 reads CASRIFGGTSNQPQHF. The CDR3 DNA reads TGTGCCAGTAGGATTTTTGGGGGGACTAGCAATCAGCCCCAGCATTTT.

The chain links TRBV2 to TRBJ1-6; D might be TRBD1 (5 bases). V shed 11 bases and J shed 6 bases, with 14 bases lying between them. Looked up from germline, CDR1 is SNHLY and CDR2 is FYNNEI. This CDR3 is 13 amino acids long. The CDR3 DNA reads as TGTGCCGGTCAACAGGCCCTTAATTCACCCCTCCACTTT. Its translation: CAGQQALNSPLHF.

J is TRBJ2-1 and V is TRBV6-1; D perhaps matches TRBD2 (5 bases). V lost 6 bases, J lost 2 bases, and 17 bases lay in between. Germline CDR1 MNHNS, CDR2 SASEGT. CDR3 length: 16 residues. CDR3 bases: TGTGCCAGCAGCGAATGGGCGGGTTCGACCTACAATGAGCAGTTCTTC. Its protein product is CASSEWAGSTYNEQFF.

This chain joins TRBV2 and TRBJ2-4; TRBD1 agrees at 10 bases. CDR1 is SNHLY and CDR2 is FYNNEI in the germline V gene. This CDR3 is 16 amino acids long. V lost 6 bases and J lost 1; bases outside the gene matches: 6. The CDR3 here is CASSRDRGSAKNIQYF. The CDR3 DNA reads TGTGCCAGCAGCCGGGACAGGGGCTCGGCCAAAAACATTCAGTACTTC.

The chain recombines TRBV10-1 with TRBJ2-1; TRBD1 matches 12 bases. Germline V gene data show CDR1 as WNHNN and CDR2 as SYGVQD (reference sequence). The CDR3 consists of 15 residues. V lost 3 bases, J lost 8 bases, and 5 bases stayed unmatched. CDR3 nucleotides: TGCGCCAGCAGTGACCGGGACAGGGGGCCTGATGAGCAGTTCTTC. Its translation: CASSDRDRGPDEQFF.

The chain uses TRBV7-2 and TRBJ2-2, with D perhaps matching TRBD2 (7 bases). Germline V gives CDR1 SGHTA, CDR2 FQGNSA. The CDR3 is made up of 15 amino acids. Deletions cut 8 bases from V and 4 bases from J, with 17 bases between. CDR3: CASGGGGSGTGELFF. The CDR3 region has the DNA TGTGCCAGCGGGGGCGGGGGATCTGGCACCGGGGAGCTGTTTTTT.

This clone was counted a few times. The chain uses TRBV27 and TRBJ2-5, with TRBD1 matching over 10 bases. The end of the DNA aligns better with TRBJ2-7, so the J call may be wrong. CDR3 size: 15 residues. Germline assignment: CDR1 MNHEY and CDR2 SMNVEV (reference sequence). The CDR3 region has the DNA TGTGCCAGCAGTTCGTCCGGGACAGGGGACTACGAGCAGTACTTC. It encodes CASSSSGTGDYEQYF.

The chain uses TRBV30 and TRBJ1-1; perhaps TRBD1 as D (5 bases). The V and J ends lost 0 bases and 6 bases respectively, with 8 bases between them. CDR3 size: 12 residues. Looked up from germline, CDR1 is GTSNPN and CDR2 is SVGIG (reference sequence). CDR3 residues: CAWSVLTAEAFF. The CDR3 DNA reads TGTGCCTGGAGTGTCTTGACAGCTGAAGCTTTCTTT.

This chain connects TRBV18 to TRBJ1-1; TRBD1 matches 9 bases. The CDR3 length is 12 residues. V was pared by 3 bases and J by 11 bases, with 4 bases of the junction left unmatched. Germline values: CDR1 KGHSH, CDR2 LQKENI. The CDR3, as DNA: TGTGCCAGCTCACCCCGGGACAGGGACGCTTTCTTT. As protein: CASSPRDRDAFF.